One sample yielded the 15 T cell receptor beta chains listed below, sequenced in a study of tissue T cells after allogeneic stem cell transplantation. Repertoires were generated with immunoSEQ multiplex PCR, while TCRdb's copy carries only in-frame clones and drops some. The table includes around 650 clones, about 70% detected once. The input for sequencing was bone marrow, taken at autopsy. Source of these receptors: a female patient aged 18-49 years with steroid-refractory graft-versus-host disease after an allogeneic stem cell transplant. Some of these T cells may belong to the graft donor.

The chain joins TRBV18 to TRBJ2-5; 13 bases agree with TRBD2. The CDR3 is 16 amino acids. From germline, CDR1 is KGHSH and CDR2 LQKENI. Trimming took 6 bases from V and 5 from J; bases not matched to a gene: 9. CDR3 residues: CASSETSGRSWETQYF. The CDR3 coding sequence is TGTGCCAGCTCGGAGACTAGCGGGAGGTCTTGGGAGACCCAGTACTTC.

The V gene is TRBV2, the J gene TRBJ2-1, with TRBD1 identical over 8 bases. This CDR3 is 15 amino acids long. Per the germline V gene, CDR1 is SNHLY and CDR2 is FYNNEI. The V and J ends lost 6 bases and 6 bases, in that order; junction bases with no gene match: 10. DNA for the CDR3: TGTGCCAGCAGACAAACAGGGGGAAGGGGCAATGAGCAGTTCTTC. It is translated as CASRQTGGRGNEQFF. The full variable domain, in which reference TRBV2 and TRBJ2-1 provide the parts outside the CDR3, is EPEVTQTPSHQVTQMGQEVILRCVPISNHLYFYWYRQILGQKVEFLVSFYNNEISEKSEIFDDQFSVERPDGSNFTLKIRSTKLEDSAMYFCASRQTGGRGNEQFFGPGTRLTVL.

The CDR3, as DNA: TGCACCAGCAGCCTTCCGGCCAGGGCACCGTATTTT. Protein product: CTSSLPARAPYF. The chain links TRBV1 to TRBJ2-3; TRBD1 was called by the table and not checked on the DNA. TRBV1 is a recognized pseudogene. The CDR3 has 12 amino acids.

V is TRBV5-1 and J is TRBJ2-7; D is uncertain. Germline values: CDR1 SGHRS, CDR2 YFSETQ. V was pared by 5 bases and J by 3 bases, with 12 bases between. The CDR3 runs to 13 residues. The CDR3: CASSWTVHYEQYF. The DNA for the CDR3 is TGCGCCAGCAGTTGGACGGTCCACTACGAGCAGTACTTC. The whole variable domain, remainder taken from reference TRBV5-1 and TRBJ2-7, is KAGVTQTPRYLIKTRGQQVTLSCSPISGHRSVSWYQQTPGQGLQFLFEYFSETQRNKGNFPGRFSGRQFSNSRSEMNVSTLELGDSALYLCASSWTVHYEQYFGPGTRLTVT.

This chain joins TRBV6-5 and TRBJ2-3; TRBD2 matches at 7 bases. CDR1 MNHEY and CDR2 SVGAGI come from the germline V gene. The CDR3 sequence is 16 residues long. Germline trimming cut 0 bases from V and 2 bases from J; bases unmatched to any gene: 5. The CDR3 bases are TGTGCCAGCAGTTACTCCTTAGCGGGTTACACAGATACGCAGTATTTT. It codes for CASSYSLAGYTDTQYF.

The chain uses TRBV5-4 and TRBJ1-2; D gene unclear. This CDR3 is 13 amino acids long. Deletions cut 4 bases from V and 2 bases from J, with 9 bases between. Germline CDR1 and CDR2: SGHNT and YYREEE (reference sequence). CDR3 in DNA: TGTGCCAGCAGCGCGGGCCCCAACTATGGCTACACCTTC. Translating gives CASSAGPNYGYTF.

This clone is a singleton in its sample. The V and J genes are TRBV10-3 and TRBJ2-7; no reliable D call. The germline CDR1 and CDR2 sequences are ENHRY and SYGVKD. The V gene lost 0 bases and the J gene lost 0 bases, with 9 bases spanning the gap. This CDR3 has 15 residues. CDR3 residues: CAISESSRASYEQYF. CDR3 nucleotides: TGTGCCATCAGTGAGTCTTCAAGGGCCTCCTACGAGCAGTACTTC.

The chain recombines TRBV2 with TRBJ2-7; TRBD1 agrees at 9 bases. Germline CDR1 and CDR2: SNHLY and FYNNEI. V lost 8 bases, J lost 1 base, and 3 bases stayed unmatched. CDR3 length equals 13 residues. The CDR3 is CASLGQGSYEQYF. CDR3 sequence (DNA): TGTGCCAGCCTCGGACAGGGGTCCTACGAGCAGTACTTC.

The chain uses TRBV24-1 and TRBJ2-1; D is unresolved. The germline gives CDR1 KGHDR, CDR2 SFDVKD. CDR3 length: 11 amino acids. Trimming left V 0 bases short and J 10 bases short, with 3 bases between. CDR3 nucleotides: TGTGCCACCAGTGATTTGGCCGAGCAGTTCTTC. It translates to CATSDLAEQFF.

By sample fraction, this clone is large (0.1 to 1%). This chain uses TRBV5-6 with TRBJ1-5; D not certain. CDR3 length equals 14 residues. Trimming removed 3 bases at V and 0 bases at J, with 7 bases between. Germline CDR1 reads SGHDT; CDR2 reads YYEEEE. Written as DNA, the CDR3 is TGTGCCAGCAGCTGGGGTTTTAGCAATCAGCCCCAGCATTTT. As protein: CASSWGFSNQPQHF.

This clone is labeled hyperexpanded. V usage is TRBV5-6 and J usage is TRBJ2-1, with D possibly being TRBD1 or TRBD2 (5 bases each). CDR1 and CDR2 (germline): SGHDT, YYEEEE. The germline V and J ends were trimmed by 4 bases and 9 bases, with 14 bases remaining between them. The CDR3 spans 13 residues. CDR3 protein: CASSPEGSIEQFF. CDR3 coding DNA: TGTGCCAGCAGCCCAGAGGGGTCGATTGAGCAGTTCTTC.

This clone was observed a single time. The chain carries TRBV29-1 and TRBJ2-3, with 13 nucleotides matching TRBD2. J lost 5 bases, V lost 3 bases, and 2 bases had no gene match. The CDR3 extends over 14 amino acids. The germline V gene has CDR1 SQVTM and CDR2 ANQGSEA. The CDR3 nucleotides read TGCAGCGTTGACACTAGCGGGGGGGTAGATACGCAGTATTTT. This gives the protein CSVDTSGGVDTQYF.

The V and J genes are TRBV6-5 and TRBJ2-7, with D possibly matching TRBD2 (5 bases). Looked up from germline, CDR1 is MNHEY and CDR2 is SVGAGI. CDR3 length: 11 residues. V dropped 5 bases and J dropped 3 bases, with 5 bases sitting between them. This chain's CDR3 is CASSRDYEQYF. The CDR3 region has the DNA TGTGCCAGCAGTCGGGACTACGAGCAGTACTTC.

The chain uses TRBV7-9 and TRBJ2-2, with 8 nucleotides matching TRBD1. This CDR3 is 15 amino acids long. The V segment lost 6 bases and the J segment 0 bases; nucleotides outside the gene matches: 3. Germline-derived CDR1 and CDR2 are SEHNR and FQNEAQ (reference sequence). The CDR3 DNA is TGTGCCAGCAGTCCCAGGGGGCCGAACACCGGGGAGCTGTTTTTT. Protein sequence: CASSPRGPNTGELFF.

The V gene is TRBV2, the J gene TRBJ2-5; 7 bases map to TRBD2. This CDR3 contains 13 residues. Germline CDR1 reads SNHLY; CDR2 reads FYNNEI. J gave up 4 bases and V 9 bases, and 8 bases lay outside the gene matches. The CDR3: CASQTGGGETQYF. In DNA form, the CDR3 reads TGTGCCAGTCAGACTGGGGGGGGAGAGACCCAGTACTTC.